Included here is one TCR beta chain sequence, with context. The data belong to a study of blood T cell repertoires in COVID-19. Here immunoSEQ multiplex PCR was the method, and the copy in TCRdb shows in-frame clones only, minus some. The table lists approximately 92,000 clones, 85% of them singletons. Per germline, CDR1 LGHNA and CDR2 YSLEER. Trimming removed 0 bases at V and 2 bases at J, with 8 bases between. The CDR3 is 16 amino acids. The clonotype comes from a man between 50 and 59 years old with acute or convalescent COVID-19. The sample comprised peripheral blood. The V and J genes are TRBV4-3 and TRBJ1-6; D unresolved. DNA of the CDR3: TGCGCCAGCAGCCAAGATCCAGGTACCTATAATTCACCCCTCCACTTT. Its protein product is CASSQDPGTYNSPLHF.